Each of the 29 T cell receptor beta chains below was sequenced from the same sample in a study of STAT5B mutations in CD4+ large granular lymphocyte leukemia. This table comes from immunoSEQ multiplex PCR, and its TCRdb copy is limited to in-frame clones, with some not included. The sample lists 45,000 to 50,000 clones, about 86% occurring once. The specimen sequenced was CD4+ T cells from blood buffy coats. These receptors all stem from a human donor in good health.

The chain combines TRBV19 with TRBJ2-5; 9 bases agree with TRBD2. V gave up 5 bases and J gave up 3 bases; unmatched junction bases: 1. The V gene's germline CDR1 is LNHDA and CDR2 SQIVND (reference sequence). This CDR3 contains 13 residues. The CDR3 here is CASSSSGEETQYF. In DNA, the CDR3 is TGTGCCAGTAGTTCTAGCGGGGAAGAGACCCAGTACTTC. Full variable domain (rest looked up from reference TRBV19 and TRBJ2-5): DGGITQSPKYLFRKEGQNVTLSCEQNLNHDAMYWYRQDPGQGLRLIYYSQIVNDFQKGDIAEGYSVSREKKESFPLTVTSAQKNPTAFYLCASSSSGEETQYFGPGTRLLVL.

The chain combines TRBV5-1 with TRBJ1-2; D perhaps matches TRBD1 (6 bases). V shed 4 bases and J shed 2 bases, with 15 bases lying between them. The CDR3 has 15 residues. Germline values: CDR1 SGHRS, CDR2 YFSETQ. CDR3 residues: CASSPGGAANYGYTF. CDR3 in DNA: TGCGCCAGCAGCCCTGGGGGGGCAGCGAACTATGGCTACACCTTC.

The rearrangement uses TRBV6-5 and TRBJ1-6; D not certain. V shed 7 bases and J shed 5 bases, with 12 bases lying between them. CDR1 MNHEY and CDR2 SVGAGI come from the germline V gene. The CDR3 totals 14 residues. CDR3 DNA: TGTGCCAGCAACCCACGTCCAAATAATTCACCCCTCCACTTT. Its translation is CASNPRPNNSPLHF.

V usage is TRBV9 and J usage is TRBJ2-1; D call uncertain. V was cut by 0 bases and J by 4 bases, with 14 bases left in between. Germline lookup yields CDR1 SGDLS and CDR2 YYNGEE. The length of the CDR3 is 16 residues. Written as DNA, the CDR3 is TGTGCCAGCAGCGTAGACGGAGCAATACCTTACAATGAGCAGTTCTTC. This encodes CASSVDGAIPYNEQFF.

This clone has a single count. CDR3 protein: CASTFRQVDSSGNTIYF. CDR3 coding DNA: TGTGCCAGTACTTTTAGACAGGTAGACAGCTCTGGAAACACCATATATTTT. This rearrangement joins TRBV19 to TRBJ1-3; possibly TRBD1 for D (6 bases). The CDR3 sequence is 17 residues long. CDR1 LNHDA and CDR2 SQIVND come from the germline V gene (reference sequence). V shed 7 bases and J shed 0 bases, with 19 bases lying between them.

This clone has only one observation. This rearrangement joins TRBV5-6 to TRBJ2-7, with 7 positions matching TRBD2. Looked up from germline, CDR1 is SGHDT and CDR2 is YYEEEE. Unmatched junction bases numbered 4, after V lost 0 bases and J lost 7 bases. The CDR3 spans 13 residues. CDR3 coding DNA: TGTGCCAGCAGCTTGGGTTGGGGGGGTGAGCAGTACTTC. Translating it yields CASSLGWGGEQYF. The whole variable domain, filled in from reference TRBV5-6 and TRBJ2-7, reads DAGVTQSPTHLIKTRGQQVTLRCSPKSGHDTVSWYQQALGQGPQFIFQYYEEEERQRGNFPDRFSGHQFPNYSSELNVNALLLGDSALYLCASSLGWGGEQYFGPGTRLTVT.

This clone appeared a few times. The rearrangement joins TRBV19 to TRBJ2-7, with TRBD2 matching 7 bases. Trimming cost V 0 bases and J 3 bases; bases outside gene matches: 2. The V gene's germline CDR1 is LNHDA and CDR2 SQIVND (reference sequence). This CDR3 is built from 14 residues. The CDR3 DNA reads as TGTGCCAGTAGTATAGATCCGGGAGGCTACGAGCAGTACTTC. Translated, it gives CASSIDPGGYEQYF.

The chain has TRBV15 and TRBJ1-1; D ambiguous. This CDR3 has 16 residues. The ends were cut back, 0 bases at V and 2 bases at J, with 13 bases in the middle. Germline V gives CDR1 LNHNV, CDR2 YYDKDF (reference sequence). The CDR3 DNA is TGTGCCACCAGCAGAGATACGTTCTGGGGAAACACTGAAGCTTTCTTT. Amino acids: CATSRDTFWGNTEAFF. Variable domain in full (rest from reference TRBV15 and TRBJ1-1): DAMVIQNPRYQVTQFGKPVTLSCSQTLNHNVMYWYQQKSSQAPKLLFHYYDKDFNNEADTPDNFQSRRPNTSFCFLDIRSPGLGDTAMYLCATSRDTFWGNTEAFFGQGTRLTVV.

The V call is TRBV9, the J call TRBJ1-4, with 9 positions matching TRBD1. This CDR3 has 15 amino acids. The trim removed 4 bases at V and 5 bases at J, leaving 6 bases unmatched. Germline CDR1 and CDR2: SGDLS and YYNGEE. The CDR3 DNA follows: TGTGCCAGCAGCTCACCGGACAGGGGAAATGAAAAACTGTTTTTT. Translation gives CASSSPDRGNEKLFF.

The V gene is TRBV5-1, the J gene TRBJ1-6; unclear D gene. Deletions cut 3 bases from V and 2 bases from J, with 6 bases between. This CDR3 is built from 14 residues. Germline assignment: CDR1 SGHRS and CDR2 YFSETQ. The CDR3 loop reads CASSSQAYNSPLHF. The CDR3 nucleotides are TGCGCCAGCAGCTCCCAGGCCTATAATTCACCCCTCCACTTT.

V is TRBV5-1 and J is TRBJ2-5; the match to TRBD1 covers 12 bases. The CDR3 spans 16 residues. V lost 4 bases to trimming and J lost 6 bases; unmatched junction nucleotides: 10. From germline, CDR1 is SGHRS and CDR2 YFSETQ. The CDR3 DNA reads TGCGCCAGCAGCCTGGACGGGACAGGGGGCCCCCAGACCCAGTACTTC. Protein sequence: CASSLDGTGGPQTQYF.

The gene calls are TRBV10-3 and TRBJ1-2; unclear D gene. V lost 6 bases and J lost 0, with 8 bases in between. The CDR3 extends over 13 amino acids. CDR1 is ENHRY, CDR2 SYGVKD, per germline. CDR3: CAIRQGTNYGYTF. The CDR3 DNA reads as TGTGCCATCAGGCAAGGAACTAACTATGGCTACACCTTC.

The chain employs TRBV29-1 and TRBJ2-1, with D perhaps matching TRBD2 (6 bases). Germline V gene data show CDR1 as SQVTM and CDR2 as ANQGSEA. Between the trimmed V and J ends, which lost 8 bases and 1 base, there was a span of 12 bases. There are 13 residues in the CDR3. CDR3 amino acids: CSIGTGSYNEQFF. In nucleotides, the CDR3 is TGCAGCATCGGGACTGGTTCCTACAATGAGCAGTTCTTC.

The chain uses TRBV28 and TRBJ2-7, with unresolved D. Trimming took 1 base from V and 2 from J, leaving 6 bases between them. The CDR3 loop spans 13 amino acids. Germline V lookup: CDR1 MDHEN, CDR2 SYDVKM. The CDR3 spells CASSLFPTYEQYF. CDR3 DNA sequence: TGTGCCAGCAGTTTATTTCCGACCTACGAGCAGTACTTC.

The CDR3 is CASSVGAGGISGNTIYF. As DNA, the CDR3 is TGTGCCAGCAGCGTAGGGGCAGGGGGGATCTCTGGAAACACCATATATTTT. The chain employs TRBV9 and TRBJ1-3, with 7 bases identical to TRBD1. Germline CDR1 reads SGDLS; CDR2 reads YYNGEE. The CDR3 spans 17 residues. Trimming took 0 bases from V and 0 from J; bases not matched to a gene: 6.

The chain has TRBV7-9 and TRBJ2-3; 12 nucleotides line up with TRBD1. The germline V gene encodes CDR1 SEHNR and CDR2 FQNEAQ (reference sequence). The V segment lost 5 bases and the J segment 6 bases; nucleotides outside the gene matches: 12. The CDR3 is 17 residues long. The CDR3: CASSPFRDRGLKDTQYF. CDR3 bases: TGTGCCAGCAGCCCTTTTCGGGACAGGGGGCTGAAGGATACGCAGTATTTT.

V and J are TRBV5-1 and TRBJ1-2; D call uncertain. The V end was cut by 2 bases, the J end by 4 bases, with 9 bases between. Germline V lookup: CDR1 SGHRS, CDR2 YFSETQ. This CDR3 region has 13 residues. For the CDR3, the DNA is TGCGCCAGCAGCTTTACCCACAGCTATGGCTACACCTTC. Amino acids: CASSFTHSYGYTF.

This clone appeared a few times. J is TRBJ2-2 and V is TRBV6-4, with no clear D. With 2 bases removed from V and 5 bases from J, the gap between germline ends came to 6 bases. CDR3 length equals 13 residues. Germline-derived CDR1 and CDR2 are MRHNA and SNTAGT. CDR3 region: CASSDLGTGELFF. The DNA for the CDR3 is TGTGCCAGCAGTGACCTCGGGACCGGGGAGCTGTTTTTT.

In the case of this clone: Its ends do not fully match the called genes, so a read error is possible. The CDR3 DNA is TGTGCCAGCAGCTACTTTGGGGGAAGCTCCTACGAGCAGTACTTC. Protein: CASSYFGGSSYEQYF. The chain links TRBV6-5 to TRBJ2-7; tentatively, D is TRBD1 or TRBD2 (5 bases each). This CDR3 contains 15 residues. Per the germline V gene, CDR1 is MNHEY and CDR2 is SVGAGI.

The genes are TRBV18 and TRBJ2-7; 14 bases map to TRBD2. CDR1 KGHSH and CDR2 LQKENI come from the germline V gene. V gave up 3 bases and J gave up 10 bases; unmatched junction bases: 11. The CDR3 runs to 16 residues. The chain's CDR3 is CASSPSTSGRAGEQYF. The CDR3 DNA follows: TGTGCCAGCTCACCGTCGACTAGCGGGAGGGCAGGGGAACAGTACTTC.

CDR3 protein: CASSQRGGTGTDTQYF. CDR3 nucleotides: TGTGCCAGCAGCCAACGAGGGGGTACGGGCACAGATACGCAGTATTTT. The chain has TRBV7-3 and TRBJ2-3, with D tentatively TRBD1 (6 bases). Germline V gene lookup returns CDR1 SGHTA and CDR2 FQGTGA. The CDR3 spans 16 residues. Trimming shortened V by 5 bases and J by 1 base, and 16 bases separated the two germline ends.

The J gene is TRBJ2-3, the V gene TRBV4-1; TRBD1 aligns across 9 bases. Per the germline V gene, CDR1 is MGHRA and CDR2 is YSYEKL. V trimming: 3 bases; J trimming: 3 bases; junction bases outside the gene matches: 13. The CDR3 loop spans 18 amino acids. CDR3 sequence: CASSHVPSGTGRTDTQYF. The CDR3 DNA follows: TGCGCCAGCAGCCATGTCCCTTCCGGGACAGGGCGAACAGATACGCAGTATTTT.

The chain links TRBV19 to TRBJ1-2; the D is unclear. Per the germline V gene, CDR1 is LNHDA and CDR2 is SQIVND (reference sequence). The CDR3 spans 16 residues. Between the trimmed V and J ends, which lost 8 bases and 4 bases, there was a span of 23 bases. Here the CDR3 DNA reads TGTGCCAGTGAAGGAGAGGGAACCATCCCGGGCTATGGCTACACCTTC. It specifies CASEGEGTIPGYGYTF.

The CDR3 sequence: CASAGQGENIQYF. In DNA, the CDR3 is TGTGCCTCAGCGGGGCAGGGCGAAAACATTCAGTACTTC. J is TRBJ2-4 and V is TRBV7-3; the match to TRBD2 covers 7 bases. Per germline, CDR1 SGHTA and CDR2 FQGTGA. V lost 11 bases to trimming and J lost 5 bases; unmatched junction nucleotides: 9. The CDR3 extends over 13 amino acids. The complete variable domain, with remaining parts taken from reference TRBV7-3 and TRBJ2-4, reads GAGVSQTPSNKVTEKGKYVELRCDPISGHTALYWYRQSLGQGPEFLIYFQGTGAADDSGLPNDRFFAVRPEGSVSTLKIQRTERGDSAVYLCASAGQGENIQYFGAGTRLSVL.

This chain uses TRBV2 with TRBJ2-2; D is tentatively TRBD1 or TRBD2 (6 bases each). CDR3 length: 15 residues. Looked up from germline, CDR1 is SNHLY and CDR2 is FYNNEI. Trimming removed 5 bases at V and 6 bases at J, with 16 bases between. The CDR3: CASSYGGGPAGELFF. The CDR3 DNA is TGTGCCAGCAGTTACGGGGGCGGTCCTGCCGGGGAGCTGTTTTTT.

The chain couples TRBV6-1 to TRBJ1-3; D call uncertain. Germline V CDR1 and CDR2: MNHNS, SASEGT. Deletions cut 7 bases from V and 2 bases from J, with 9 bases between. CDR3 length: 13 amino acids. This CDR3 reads CASTGSAGNTIYF. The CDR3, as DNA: TGTGCCAGCACGGGTTCCGCTGGAAACACCATATATTTT.

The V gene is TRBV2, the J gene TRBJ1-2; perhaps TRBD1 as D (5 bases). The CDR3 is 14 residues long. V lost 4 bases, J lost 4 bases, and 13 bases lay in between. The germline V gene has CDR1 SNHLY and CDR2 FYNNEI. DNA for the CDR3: TGTGCCAGCAGTGGGTATGTCGGGGCCTATGGCTACACCTTC. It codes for CASSGYVGAYGYTF.

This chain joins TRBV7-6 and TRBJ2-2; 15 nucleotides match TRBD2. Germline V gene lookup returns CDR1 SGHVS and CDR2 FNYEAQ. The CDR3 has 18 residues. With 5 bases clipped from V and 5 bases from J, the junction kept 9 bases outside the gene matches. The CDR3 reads CASSAGLAGGPVTGELFF. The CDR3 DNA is TGTGCCAGCAGCGCCGGACTAGCGGGGGGGCCGGTTACCGGGGAGCTGTTTTTT.

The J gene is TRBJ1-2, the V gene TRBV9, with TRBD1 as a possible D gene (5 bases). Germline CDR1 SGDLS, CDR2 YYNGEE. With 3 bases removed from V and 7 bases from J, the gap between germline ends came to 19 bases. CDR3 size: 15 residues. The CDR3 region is CASSATPRSQVGYTF. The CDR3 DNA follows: TGTGCCAGCAGCGCTACCCCCCGGTCACAGGTTGGCTACACCTTC.